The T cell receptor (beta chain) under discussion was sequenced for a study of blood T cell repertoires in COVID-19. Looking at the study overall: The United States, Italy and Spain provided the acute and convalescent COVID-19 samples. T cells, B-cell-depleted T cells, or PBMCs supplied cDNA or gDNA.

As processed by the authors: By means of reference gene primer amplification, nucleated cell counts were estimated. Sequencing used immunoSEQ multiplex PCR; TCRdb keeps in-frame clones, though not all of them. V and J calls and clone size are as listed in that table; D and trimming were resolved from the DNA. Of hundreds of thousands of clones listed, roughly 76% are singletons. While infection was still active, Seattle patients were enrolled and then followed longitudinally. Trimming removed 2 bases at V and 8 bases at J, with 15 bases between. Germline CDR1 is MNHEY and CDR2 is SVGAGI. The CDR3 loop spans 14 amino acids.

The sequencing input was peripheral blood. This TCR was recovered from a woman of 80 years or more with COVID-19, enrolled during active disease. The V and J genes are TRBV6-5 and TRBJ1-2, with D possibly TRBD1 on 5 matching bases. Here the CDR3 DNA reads TGTGCCAGCAGTTACGTAGGACAAAGGACCGGCTACACCTTC. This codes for CASSYVGQRTGYTF.